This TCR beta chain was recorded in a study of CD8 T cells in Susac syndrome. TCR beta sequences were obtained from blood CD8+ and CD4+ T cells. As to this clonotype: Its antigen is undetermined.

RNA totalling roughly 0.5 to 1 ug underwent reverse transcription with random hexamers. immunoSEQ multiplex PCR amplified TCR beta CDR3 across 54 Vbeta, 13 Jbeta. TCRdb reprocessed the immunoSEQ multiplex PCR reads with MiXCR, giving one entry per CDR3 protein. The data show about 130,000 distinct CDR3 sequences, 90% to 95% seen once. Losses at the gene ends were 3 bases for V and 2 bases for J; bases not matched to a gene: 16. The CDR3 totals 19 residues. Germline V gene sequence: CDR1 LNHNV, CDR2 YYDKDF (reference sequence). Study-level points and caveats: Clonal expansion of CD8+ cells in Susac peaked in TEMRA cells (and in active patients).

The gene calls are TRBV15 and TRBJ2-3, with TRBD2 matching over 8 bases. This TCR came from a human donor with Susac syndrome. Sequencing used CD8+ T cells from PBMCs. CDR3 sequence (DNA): TGTGCCACCAGCAGCCCACTAGCGGCCTCGATTGGAGCCACAGATACGCAGTATTTT. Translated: CATSSPLAASIGATDTQYF.